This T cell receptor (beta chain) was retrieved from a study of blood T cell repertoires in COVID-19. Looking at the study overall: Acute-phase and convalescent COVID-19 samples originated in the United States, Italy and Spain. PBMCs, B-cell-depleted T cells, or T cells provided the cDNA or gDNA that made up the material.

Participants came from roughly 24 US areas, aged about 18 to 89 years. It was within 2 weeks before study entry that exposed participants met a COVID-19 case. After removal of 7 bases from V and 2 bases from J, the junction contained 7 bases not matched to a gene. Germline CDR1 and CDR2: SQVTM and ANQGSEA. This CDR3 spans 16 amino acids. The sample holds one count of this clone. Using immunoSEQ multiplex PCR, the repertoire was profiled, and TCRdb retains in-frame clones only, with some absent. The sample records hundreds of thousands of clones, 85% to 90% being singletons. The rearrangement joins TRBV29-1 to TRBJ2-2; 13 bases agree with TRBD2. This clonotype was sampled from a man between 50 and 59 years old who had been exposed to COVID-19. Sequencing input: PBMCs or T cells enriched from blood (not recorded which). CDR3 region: CSALLAGGPNTGELFF. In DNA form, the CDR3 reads TGCAGCGCCCTACTAGCGGGAGGGCCAAACACCGGGGAGCTGTTTTTT.